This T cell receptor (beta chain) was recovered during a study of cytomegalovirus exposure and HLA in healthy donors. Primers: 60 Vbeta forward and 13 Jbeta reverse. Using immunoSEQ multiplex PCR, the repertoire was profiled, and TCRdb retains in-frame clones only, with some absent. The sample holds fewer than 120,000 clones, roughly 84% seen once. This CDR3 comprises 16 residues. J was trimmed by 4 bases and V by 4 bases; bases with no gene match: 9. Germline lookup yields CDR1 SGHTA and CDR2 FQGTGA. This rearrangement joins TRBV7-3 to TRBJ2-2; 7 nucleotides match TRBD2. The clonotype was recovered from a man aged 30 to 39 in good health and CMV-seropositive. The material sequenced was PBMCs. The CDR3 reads CASSSLTSQSTGELFF. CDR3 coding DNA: TGTGCCAGCAGCTCCTTGACTAGCCAGAGCACCGGGGAGCTGTTTTTT.